Listed below are T cell receptor beta chains from one sample, sequenced in a study of cytomegalovirus exposure and HLA in healthy donors. The data were produced by immunoSEQ multiplex PCR, yet TCRdb's version contains in-frame clones alone and is incomplete. The table for this sample gives 150,000 or so clones. The sequenced sample consisted of PBMCs. All receptors derive from a woman in her fifties or sixties in good health and CMV-seronegative. CDR3s leave out the opening cysteine and the closing phenylalanine or tryptophan.

CDR3 protein	V gene
ASSQGQGSTGELF	TRBV4-1
ASSPPMQLGNNEQF	TRBV4-1
ASSPGQGRRTEAF	TRBV13
ASSQGNSGFMGGIQY	TRBV4-2
AVGQGSYGYT	TRBV2
ASSRSGSTSEQY	TRBV7-6
ASSGGLAGLNYNEQF	TRBV6-1
ASSQSRGFSYEQY	TRBV16
ASSLTGTPRLSYEQY	TRBV5-5
ASSPSRAYEQY	TRBV7-2
ASSPGHGGETQY	TRBV5-1
ASRQDRMNTEAF	TRBV7-3
ASSGDGGAREKLF	TRBV9
ASSPAIRVGSYEQY	TRBV11-2
AWTGGTNTEAF	TRBV30
SARTRFEQY	TRBV20-1
ASSPINRDNEQF	TRBV18
ASSIYSSSHEQY	TRBV19
ASGRSSGSPSEQY	TRBV2
ASSYEPWRTGELF	TRBV6-5
ASSSGYQPQH	TRBV7-9
ASSLFPDSNTEAF	TRBV5-1
ASSLGGLPINEQF	TRBV9
ASSLSGRAGETQY	TRBV5-6
ASSLGQRETQY	TRBV5-6
ASSPQASIQAF	TRBV7-9
ATSASGGAVGELF	TRBV15
ASSARFDRGEAF	TRBV9
AWSVQGDPYGYT	TRBV30
ASSFGTGSEQF	TRBV19
ASSPPPQGFWSPLH	TRBV28
ASTPWGGFLSGNTIY	TRBV9
ASSEARTDGNTIY	TRBV6-1
ASPNRGLTKNIQY	TRBV6-1
ASSNRENTEAF	TRBV27
AWTGLATGELF	TRBV30
SVVGGGTGGETDTQY	TRBV29-1
ASSGKAASSGNTIY	TRBV27
ASSEAARTEAF	TRBV2
ASSGWGQGEKLF	TRBV6-1
ASKFRPRGDEQF	TRBV21-1
ASSPGIQETQY	TRBV14
ASGTGSDYGYT	TRBV2
ASSGTGGGYQPQH	TRBV2
ASSLGGENYGYT	TRBV7-6
ASSQPPRVSNEQF	TRBV4-2
AWSVGAGGETQY	TRBV30
ASSLEGGNNSPLH	TRBV5-5
ASSLGRSAYEQY	TRBV13